A selection of T cell receptor beta chains follows, all from one sample in a study of blood T cell repertoires in COVID-19. Sequenced by immunoSEQ multiplex PCR; TCRdb stores in-frame clones only, minus some. The sample lists about 140,000 clones; roughly 88% were seen once. The sequenced sample was peripheral blood. The receptor set was obtained from a man in his 60s with active or convalescent COVID-19. Both conserved end residues are part of each CDR3. Each record gives: J gene, D gene, clone size, V gene, CDR3 protein, CDR3 DNA. D genes are given only for firm matches. Not every row has a clone size; where given, it reads once, few, many or a size class.

>TRBJ2-2|NA|few|TRBV27
CASSSVQVTTGELFF
TGTGCCAGCAGTTCGGTTCAGGTGACGACCGGGGAGCTGTTTTTT
>TRBJ2-2|NA|NA|TRBV11-2
CASSLSPINTGELFF
TGTGCCAGCAGCTTATCACCTATCAACACCGGGGAGCTGTTTTTT
>TRBJ2-7|TRBD2|NA|TRBV5-1
CASSEIAGMSYEQYF
TGCGCCAGCAGCGAGATAGCGGGGATGTCCTACGAGCAGTACTTC
>TRBJ1-1|NA|few|TRBV13
CASSPQGKNTEAFF
TGTGCCAGCAGCCCCCAGGGAAAGAACACTGAAGCTTTCTTT
>TRBJ2-7|TRBD2|NA|TRBV5-4
CASSSAGGLSYEQYF
TGTGCCAGCAGCAGTGCGGGAGGCCTGTCCTACGAGCAGTACTTC
>TRBJ2-2|NA|NA|TRBV5-4
CASSRGLSGELFF
TGTGCCAGCAGCCGGGGTTTGAGCGGGGAGCTGTTTTTT
>TRBJ2-7|NA|once|TRBV27
CASSAQGWEQYF
TGTGCCAGCAGTGCACAGGGTTGGGAGCAGTACTTC
>TRBJ2-1|TRBD2|NA|TRBV11-3
CASSYGLAGSYNEQFF
TGTGCCAGCAGCTACGGACTAGCGGGATCCTACAATGAGCAGTTCTTC
>TRBJ2-2|TRBD1|NA|TRBV3-1/TRBV3-2
CASSPLGRGLGTGELFF
TGTGCCAGCAGCCCCCTGGGCAGGGGGCTGGGCACCGGGGAGCTGTTTTTT
>TRBJ2-7|TRBD2|NA|TRBV3-1/TRBV3-2
CASSQDGGDSYEQYF
TGTGCCAGCAGCCAAGATGGGGGGGACTCCTACGAGCAGTACTTC
>TRBJ1-4|NA|few|TRBV5-6
CASSTLGGENEKLFF
TGTGCCAGCAGCACCTTAGGGGGAGAGAATGAAAAACTGTTTTTT
>TRBJ2-7|NA|few|TRBV11-2
CASSLLSYPYEQYF
TGTGCCAGCAGCTTACTTAGCTACCCCTACGAGCAGTACTTC
>TRBJ2-7|TRBD1|NA|TRBV29-1
CSGVDRGRSYEQYF
TGCAGCGGGGTAGACAGGGGAAGATCCTACGAGCAGTACTTC
>TRBJ2-7|NA|NA|TRBV6-5
CASSSLTGSSYEQYF
TGTGCCAGCAGTAGTCTGACGGGAAGCTCCTACGAGCAGTACTTC
>TRBJ1-2|TRBD1|NA|TRBV2
CASSEDSGGGGYTF
TGTGCCAGCAGTGAAGATTCAGGGGGCGGCGGCTACACCTTC
>TRBJ1-2|TRBD1|NA|TRBV3-1/TRBV3-2
CASSDTAGGPYYGYTF
TGTGCCAGCAGCGATACTGCAGGGGGCCCCTACTATGGCTACACCTTC
>TRBJ2-4|NA|NA|TRBV7-2
CASSPRANDKNIQYF
TGTGCCAGCAGCCCCAGGGCCAACGACAAAAACATTCAGTACTTC
>TRBJ2-7|TRBD1|NA|TRBV4-2
CASSQGRAGGEQYF
TGTGCCAGCAGCCAAGGTAGGGCAGGGGGCGAGCAGTACTTC
>TRBJ2-1|NA|NA|TRBV18
CASSPWTRSYNEQFF
TGTGCCAGCTCACCCTGGACAAGGTCCTACAATGAGCAGTTCTTC
>TRBJ2-6|NA|NA|TRBV18
CASSPGRGSGANVLTF
TGTGCCAGCTCACCGGGGAGAGGCTCTGGGGCCAACGTCCTGACTTTC
>TRBJ1-4|TRBD1|NA|TRBV9
CASSPSPGQGEKLFF
TGTGCCAGCAGCCCTTCGCCGGGACAGGGTGAAAAACTGTTTTTT
>TRBJ2-2|TRBD1|NA|TRBV7-9
CASSHRDRGLVGTGELFF
TGTGCCAGCAGCCACCGGGACAGGGGGCTAGTTGGCACCGGGGAGCTGTTTTTT
>TRBJ2-7|NA|NA|TRBV28
CASSLWPSSYEQYF
TGTGCCAGCAGTTTATGGCCCAGTTCCTACGAGCAGTACTTC
>TRBJ2-7|NA|NA|TRBV10-3
CAISEIFTGPGEQYF
TGTGCCATCAGTGAAATTTTCACAGGGCCGGGCGAGCAGTACTTC
>TRBJ2-1|TRBD2|NA|TRBV6-5
CASSLQGLAGDEQFF
TGTGCCAGCAGCCTCCAAGGACTAGCGGGAGATGAGCAGTTCTTC
>TRBJ1-1|NA|NA|TRBV9
CASSVASKNTEAFF
TGTGCCAGCAGCGTAGCTAGCAAGAACACTGAAGCTTTCTTT
>TRBJ2-7|TRBD1|NA|TRBV10-3
CAISGQGVYEQYF
TGTGCCATCAGTGGACAGGGAGTATACGAGCAGTACTTC
>TRBJ2-1|TRBD2|NA|TRBV7-9
CASSSRGGPPPYNEQFF
TGTGCCAGCAGCTCCCGGGGAGGGCCGCCCCCCTACAATGAGCAGTTCTTC
>TRBJ2-5|TRBD1|NA|TRBV5-1
CASSQQGVPQETQYF
TGCGCCAGCAGTCAACAGGGGGTCCCACAAGAGACCCAGTACTTC
>TRBJ2-3|NA|NA|TRBV7-9
CASSLGSSPTNTQYF
TGTGCCAGCAGCTTAGGTTCGAGCCCAACGAATACGCAGTATTTT
>TRBJ1-1|NA|NA|TRBV2
CASSRDVWNTEAFF
TGTGCCAGCAGTCGGGATGTATGGAACACTGAAGCTTTCTTT
>TRBJ2-1|TRBD2|NA|TRBV6-5
CASSPESGTYNEQFF
TGTGCCAGCAGTCCTGAAAGCGGGACCTACAATGAGCAGTTCTTC
>TRBJ2-5|NA|NA|TRBV13
CASSSTGEEETQYF
TGTGCCAGCAGCTCCACGGGGGAGGAGGAGACCCAGTACTTC
>TRBJ2-5|TRBD2|NA|TRBV9
CASSVEPEGGRKTQYF
TGTGCCAGCAGCGTAGAGCCGGAGGGAGGGAGGAAGACCCAGTACTTC
>TRBJ2-1|NA|NA|TRBV29-1
CSVGGRSYNEQFF
TGCAGCGTTGGCGGGCGCTCCTACAATGAGCAGTTCTTC
>TRBJ2-1|TRBD1|NA|TRBV18
CASSPGTGVPNEQFF
TGTGCCAGCTCACCGGGAACAGGGGTACCCAATGAGCAGTTCTTC
>TRBJ1-3|NA|NA|TRBV28
CASSFGGFVSGNTIYF
TGTGCCAGCAGTTTTGGGGGCTTCGTCTCTGGAAACACCATATATTTT
>TRBJ1-1|NA|NA|TRBV19
CASLAIWGQFTEAFF
TGTGCCAGTTTGGCCATATGGGGCCAGTTTACTGAAGCTTTCTTT
>TRBJ1-2|NA|NA|TRBV27
CASSPPGGAYGYTF
TGTGCCAGCAGTCCCCCCGGGGGGGCATATGGCTACACCTTC
>TRBJ2-7|NA|NA|TRBV15
CATSRRAGTYEQYF
TGTGCCACCAGCAGGCGAGCAGGGACCTACGAGCAGTACTTC
>TRBJ1-2|TRBD1|NA|TRBV5-1
CASTLKDRDYTF
TGCGCCAGCACCTTAAAGGACAGGGACTACACCTTC
>TRBJ2-5|TRBD1|NA|TRBV7-9
CASRDRAYQETQYF
TGTGCCAGCCGGGACAGGGCCTACCAAGAGACCCAGTACTTC
>TRBJ1-4|NA|NA|TRBV30
CAWNTGMNEKLFF
TGTGCCTGGAATACAGGGATGAATGAAAAACTGTTTTTT
>TRBJ1-2|TRBD1|NA|TRBV29-1
CSVVVTGEGQGGYTF
TGCAGCGTTGTAGTGACAGGGGAAGGTCAAGGTGGCTACACCTTC
>TRBJ2-1|NA|NA|TRBV5-1
CASSLAGGATGLEQFF
TGCGCCAGCAGCTTAGCCGGGGGTGCAACTGGCCTTGAGCAGTTCTTC
>TRBJ1-1|NA|NA|TRBV7-3
CASSLYSLAGLNTEAFF
TGTGCCAGCAGCTTATATTCCCTGGCAGGTTTGAACACTGAAGCTTTCTTT
>TRBJ2-7|TRBD1|NA|TRBV10-1
CASSESRGQAYEQYF
TGCGCCAGCAGTGAGTCGAGGGGGCAAGCCTACGAGCAGTACTTC
>TRBJ2-4|TRBD2|NA|TRBV20-1
CSASDSGTGNIQYF
TGCAGTGCTAGTGATAGCGGGACGGGAAACATTCAGTACTTC
>TRBJ2-7|NA|few|TRBV20-1
CSASSVQRVMGEQYF
TGCAGTGCTAGTAGTGTACAGCGGGTGATGGGGGAGCAGTACTTC
>TRBJ2-3|NA|NA|TRBV18
CASSPLSGGDTQYF
TGTGCCAGCTCACCACTGTCCGGGGGAGATACGCAGTATTTT
>TRBJ1-6|NA|NA|TRBV7-2
CASSLGLGNSPLHF
TGTGCCAGCAGCTTAGGTCTCGGTAATTCACCCCTCCACTTT
>TRBJ2-5|TRBD1|NA|TRBV5-1
CASSPGQGMETQYF
TGCGCCAGCAGCCCCGGACAGGGCATGGAGACCCAGTACTTC
>TRBJ2-2|NA|NA|TRBV7-9
CASPTGGTGELFF
TGTGCCAGCCCCACCGGGGGCACCGGGGAGCTGTTTTTT
>TRBJ2-1|TRBD1|NA|TRBV27
CASSPVGQSYNEQFF
TGTGCCAGCAGTCCTGTGGGACAGTCCTACAATGAGCAGTTCTTC
>TRBJ1-5|NA|NA|TRBV29-1
CSVGGGWNQPQHF
TGCAGCGTTGGGGGGGGTTGGAATCAGCCCCAGCATTTT
>TRBJ1-2|TRBD1|NA|TRBV28
CASSQVRTGNYGYTF
TGTGCCAGCAGTCAAGTTAGGACAGGGAACTATGGCTACACCTTC
>TRBJ2-2|TRBD1|NA|TRBV18
CASSPRTGQGSPGELFF
TGTGCCAGCTCACCACGTACGGGACAGGGTTCGCCCGGGGAGCTGTTTTTT